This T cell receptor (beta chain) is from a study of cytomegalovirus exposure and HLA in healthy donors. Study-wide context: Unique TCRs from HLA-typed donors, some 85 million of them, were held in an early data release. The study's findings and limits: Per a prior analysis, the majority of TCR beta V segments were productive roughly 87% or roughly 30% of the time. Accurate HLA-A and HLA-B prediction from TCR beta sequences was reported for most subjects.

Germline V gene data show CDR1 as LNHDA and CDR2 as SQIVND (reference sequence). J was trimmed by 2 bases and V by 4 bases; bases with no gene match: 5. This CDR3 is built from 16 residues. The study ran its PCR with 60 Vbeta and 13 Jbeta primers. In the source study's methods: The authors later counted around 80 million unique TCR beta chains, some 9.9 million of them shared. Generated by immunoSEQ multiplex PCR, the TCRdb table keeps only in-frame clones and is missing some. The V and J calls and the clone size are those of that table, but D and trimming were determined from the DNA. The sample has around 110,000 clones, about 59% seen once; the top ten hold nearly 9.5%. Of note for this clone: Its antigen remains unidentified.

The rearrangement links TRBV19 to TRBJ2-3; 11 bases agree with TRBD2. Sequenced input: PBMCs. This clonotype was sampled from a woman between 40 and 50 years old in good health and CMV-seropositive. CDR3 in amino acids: CASSNRLAGTTDTQYF. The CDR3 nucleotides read TGTGCCAGTAGTAACCGACTAGCGGGAACCACAGATACGCAGTATTTT. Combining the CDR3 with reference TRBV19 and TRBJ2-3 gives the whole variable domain DGGITQSPKYLFRKEGQNVTLSCEQNLNHDAMYWYRQDPGQGLRLIYYSQIVNDFQKGDIAEGYSVSREKKESFPLTVTSAQKNPTAFYLCASSNRLAGTTDTQYFGPGTRLTVL.